These 13 T cell receptor beta chains share one sample of origin, sequenced in a study of cytomegalovirus exposure and HLA in healthy donors. PCR employed 60 Vbeta and 13 Jbeta primers. The protocol was immunoSEQ multiplex PCR, while the TCRdb copy is restricted to in-frame clones and leaves out a portion. The data show about 140,000 clones, about two thirds seen once. The sequencing sample was made of PBMCs. The receptors derive from a man between 50 and 59 years old in good health and CMV-seropositive.

In its sample, this clone was seen a few times. The chain employs TRBV19 and TRBJ1-5; maybe TRBD1 (5 bases). This CDR3 has 14 amino acids. V was clipped by 1 base and J by 7 bases, with 11 bases between them. Germline values: CDR1 LNHDA, CDR2 SQIVND (reference sequence). CDR3 amino acids: CASSIGQINQPQHF. As DNA, the CDR3 is TGTGCCAGTAGTATAGGACAGATCAACCAGCCCCAGCATTTT. The full variable domain, with the rest looked up from reference TRBV19 and TRBJ1-5, is DGGITQSPKYLFRKEGQNVTLSCEQNLNHDAMYWYRQDPGQGLRLIYYSQIVNDFQKGDIAEGYSVSREKKESFPLTVTSAQKNPTAFYLCASSIGQINQPQHFGDGTRLSIL.

V and J are TRBV10-1 and TRBJ2-1, with a tentative D call TRBD1 (5 bases). Per germline, CDR1 WNHNN and CDR2 SYGVQD (reference sequence). The CDR3 covers 14 residues. The V and J ends lost 5 bases and 7 bases respectively, with 15 bases between them. The CDR3 reads CASSKDTVGNEQFF. The CDR3 coding sequence is TGCGCCAGCAGTAAGGACACGGTAGGGAATGAGCAGTTCTTC.

The V and J genes are TRBV2 and TRBJ2-1, with 10 nucleotides matching TRBD1. In germline, CDR1 is SNHLY, CDR2 FYNNEI. The CDR3 is 17 residues long. The junction had 12 bases not matched to a gene; V was cut back by 0 bases and J by 10 bases. The CDR3 here is CASSEALAGQGIPEQFF. As DNA, the CDR3 is TGTGCCAGCAGTGAAGCGCTTGCGGGACAGGGGATACCCGAGCAGTTCTTC. Looking up the rest from reference TRBV2 and TRBJ2-1 gives the full variable domain: EPEVTQTPSHQVTQMGQEVILRCVPISNHLYFYWYRQILGQKVEFLVSFYNNEISEKSEIFDDQFSVERPDGSNFTLKIRSTKLEDSAMYFCASSEALAGQGIPEQFFGPGTRLTVL.

This clone was seen a few times. The chain couples TRBV5-1 to TRBJ2-7; 9 positions agree with TRBD1. V shed 0 bases, J shed 2 bases, and the junction held 3 bases outside the gene matches. From germline, CDR1 is SGHRS and CDR2 YFSETQ. This CDR3 has 15 residues. CDR3 protein: CASSLGTGETYEQYF. The CDR3 nucleotides are TGCGCCAGCAGCTTGGGGACAGGGGAAACCTACGAGCAGTACTTC.

A single count supports this clone. The chain employs TRBV6-1 and TRBJ1-1, with D possibly TRBD1 on 6 matching bases. The V gene's germline CDR1 is MNHNS and CDR2 SASEGT. The length of the CDR3 is 14 residues. The V end was cut by 6 bases, the J end by 6 bases, with 17 bases between. For the CDR3, the DNA is TGTGCCAGCAGACAGGGTCCCGAACTCCCTGAAGCTTTCTTT. It encodes CASRQGPELPEAFF.

The chain recombines TRBV28 with TRBJ2-7, with D possibly being TRBD2 (6 bases). The V and J ends lost 3 bases and 6 bases respectively, with 12 bases between them. Germline V lookup: CDR1 MDHEN, CDR2 SYDVKM. The CDR3 has 13 residues. The DNA of the CDR3 is TGTGCCAGCAGTTTGCGCCGGGGGTTCGAGCAGTACTTC. It codes for CASSLRRGFEQYF.

This chain links TRBV18 with TRBJ1-1, with TRBD1 as a possible D gene (5 bases). Germline CDR1 reads KGHSH; CDR2 reads LQKENI. This CDR3 region has 16 residues. Trimming removed 1 base at V and 0 bases at J, with 12 bases between. The CDR3 loop reads CASSPLGGDLNTEAFF. For the CDR3, the DNA is TGTGCCAGCTCACCACTCGGGGGGGATCTGAACACTGAAGCTTTCTTT.

The chain has TRBV11-2 and TRBJ1-2; D remains ambiguous. Trimming removed 5 bases at V and 3 bases at J, with 4 bases between. CDR1 and CDR2 (germline): SGHAT, FQNNGV. This CDR3 comprises 11 residues. CDR3 region: CASSPDYGYTF. CDR3 nucleotide sequence: TGTGCCAGCAGCCCCGACTATGGCTACACCTTC.

This sequence joins TRBV7-2 and TRBJ2-7, with a tentative D call TRBD1 (6 bases). V dropped 5 bases and J dropped 2 bases, with 19 bases sitting between them. Germline CDR1 SGHTA, CDR2 FQGNSA. This CDR3 comprises 16 residues. The CDR3 DNA sequence: TGTGCCAGCAGCCGTGGACCCGGACAGACAGCCTACGAGCAGTACTTC. It is translated as CASSRGPGQTAYEQYF.

The chain employs TRBV5-5 and TRBJ1-2, with a tentative D call TRBD1 (5 bases). The length of the CDR3 is 14 residues. The V end was cut by 4 bases, the J end by 0 bases, with 10 bases between. Germline V gene data show CDR1 as SGHKS and CDR2 as YYEKEE (reference sequence). CDR3 sequence (DNA): TGTGCCAGCAGCCTAGACAGAGCTAACTATGGCTACACCTTC. Protein: CASSLDRANYGYTF. The full variable domain, with the rest looked up from reference TRBV5-5 and TRBJ1-2, is DAGVTQSPTHLIKTRGQQVTLRCSPISGHKSVSWYQQVLGQGPQFIFQYYEKEERGRGNFPDRFSARQFPNYSSELNVNALLLGDSALYLCASSLDRANYGYTFGSGTRLTVV.

The genes are TRBV7-9 and TRBJ1-2, with D possibly matching TRBD1 (5 bases). Per germline, CDR1 SEHNR and CDR2 FQNEAQ (reference sequence). The CDR3 is made up of 15 amino acids. Trimming removed 5 bases at V and 4 bases at J, with 17 bases between. The CDR3 loop reads CASSPTSADSYGYTF. CDR3 nucleotides: TGTGCCAGCAGCCCCACATCAGCTGACAGCTATGGCTACACCTTC.

This rearrangement joins TRBV10-3 to TRBJ1-1; 9 bases match TRBD1. Per germline, CDR1 ENHRY and CDR2 SYGVKD. V trimming: 3 bases; J trimming: 5 bases; junction bases outside the gene matches: 7. CDR3 length: 15 residues. The CDR3 DNA reads TGTGCCATCAGTGATGCACAGGGGGCACGAACTGAAGCTTTCTTT. Translating gives CAISDAQGARTEAFF.

This clone was detected a few times. V usage is TRBV4-1 and J usage is TRBJ2-5, with 13 bases fitting TRBD2. CDR3 length: 15 amino acids. Germline V CDR1 and CDR2: MGHRA, YSYEKL. V dropped 4 bases and J dropped 3; count of bases not matched to a gene: 2. The CDR3 sequence is CASSLGLAGEETQYF. CDR3 nucleotides: TGCGCCAGCAGCCTAGGACTAGCGGGAGAAGAGACCCAGTACTTC.